The 28 T cell receptor beta chains given below trace back to one sample, sequenced in a study of T cells in localized non-small cell lung cancer. The assay was immunoSEQ multiplex PCR, and TCRdb's table has in-frame clones only and misses some. The data show about 45,000 clones, about 86% seen once. Sequencing was performed on peripheral blood mononuclear cells, taken before any cancer treatment. Receptors originate from a man aged 35 to 69 with stage III lung adenocarcinoma.

The chain has TRBV9 and TRBJ2-7, with 9 bases identical to TRBD2. Germline CDR1 SGDLS, CDR2 YYNGEE. This CDR3 comprises 14 residues. J lost 7 bases, V lost 3 bases, and 8 bases had no gene match. CDR3 coding DNA: TGTGCCAGCAGCGGGAGCGGGGGGCCTGGGGAGCAGTACTTC. Translating it yields CASSGSGGPGEQYF.

The chain employs TRBV4-2 and TRBJ2-5; 9 nucleotides match TRBD1. Looked up from germline, CDR1 is LGHNA and CDR2 is YNFKEQ. This CDR3 comprises 14 residues. The junction had 4 bases not matched to a gene; V was cut back by 4 bases and J by 4 bases. CDR3 nucleotide sequence: TGTGCCAGCAGCCCCGGGACAGGGCCAGAGACCCAGTACTTC. It translates to CASSPGTGPETQYF.

On this clone itself: Relative to the germline gene, one junction end is altered; a read error may explain this. The CDR3 spells CASSPGQGQEAQYF. In DNA form, the CDR3 reads TGTGCCAGTAGTCCTGGACAGGGTCAAGAGGCCCAGTACTTC. The chain links TRBV19 to TRBJ2-5, with TRBD1 matching 8 bases. Germline V gene sequence: CDR1 LNHDA, CDR2 SQIVND (reference sequence). The CDR3 runs 14 residues.

V and J are TRBV30 and TRBJ2-1; TRBD1 is a possible D gene (5 bases). V lost 2 bases and J 2 bases, leaving 13 bases between the germline ends. In germline, CDR1 is GTSNPN, CDR2 SVGIG (reference sequence). This CDR3 comprises 15 residues. The CDR3 nucleotides are TGTGCCTGGAGTAGTATGGCAGGGCCCTACAATGAGCAGTTCTTC. Its protein product is CAWSSMAGPYNEQFF.

The chain employs TRBV6-6 and TRBJ2-7, with 8 bases lining up with TRBD1. The CDR3 is made up of 14 amino acids. V shed 5 bases and J 3 bases; nucleotides not matched to a gene: 6. Germline CDR1 reads MNHNY; CDR2 reads SVGAGI (reference sequence). The CDR3, as DNA: TGTGCCAGCAGTCAGGACAGGGATGGCTACGAGCAGTACTTC. Protein sequence: CASSQDRDGYEQYF.

This sequence joins TRBV30 and TRBJ1-1; weak D call: TRBD1 (5 bases). The CDR3 runs to 13 residues. V was clipped by 4 bases and J by 4 bases, with 13 bases between them. In germline, CDR1 is GTSNPN, CDR2 SVGIG (reference sequence). As DNA, the CDR3 is TGTGCCTGGACAATAGGGGACGGCACTGAAGCTTTCTTT. Translating it yields CAWTIGDGTEAFF.

V and J are TRBV10-3 and TRBJ2-7; 8 nucleotides line up with TRBD1. The CDR3 has 14 residues. CDR1 is ENHRY, CDR2 SYGVKD, per germline. V was pared by 2 bases and J by 4 bases, with 4 bases of the junction left unmatched. The CDR3, as DNA: TGTGCCATCAGTGAGAAAGGACAGGGATACGAGCAGTACTTC. Translating it yields CAISEKGQGYEQYF.

V gene TRBV27 combines with J gene TRBJ2-1; D is unclear. Germline V gene lookup returns CDR1 MNHEY and CDR2 SMNVEV (reference sequence). This CDR3 region has 14 residues. Trimming stripped 5 bases from V and 2 bases from J, with 10 bases between. The CDR3 is CASSVVGPYNEQFF. The CDR3, as DNA: TGTGCCAGCAGTGTGGTCGGCCCCTACAATGAGCAGTTCTTC.

The chain is built from TRBV4-1 and TRBJ2-1; 7 nucleotides match TRBD1. V was pared by 2 bases and J by 4 bases, with 17 bases of the junction left unmatched. Per germline, CDR1 MGHRA and CDR2 YSYEKL. CDR3 length equals 19 residues. As DNA, the CDR3 is TGCGCCAGCAGCCAAAGGGCCTTAAAAACCGGGACAGAATACAATGAGCAGTTCTTC. This gives the protein CASSQRALKTGTEYNEQFF.

V usage is TRBV7-8 and J usage is TRBJ2-7, with D possibly TRBD1 on 7 matching bases. V lost 1 base to trimming and J lost 7 bases, with 14 bases between them. Germline lookup yields CDR1 SGHVS and CDR2 FQNEAQ. The CDR3 is made up of 14 amino acids. CDR3 protein: CASSLEEGAGEQYF. The CDR3 bases are TGTGCCAGCAGCTTAGAGGAGGGGGCGGGAGAGCAGTACTTC.

The genes are TRBV18 and TRBJ2-2, with D possibly being TRBD1 (6 bases). This CDR3 has 15 amino acids. CDR1 is KGHSH and CDR2 is LQKENI in the germline V gene. V shed 1 base and J shed 1 base, with 7 bases lying between them. CDR3 in DNA: TGTGCCAGCTCACCACGACAGGAGAACACCGGGGAGCTGTTTTTT. Amino acids: CASSPRQENTGELFF.

This chain uses TRBV15 with TRBJ2-7; D gene ambiguous. CDR1 is LNHNV, CDR2 YYDKDF, per germline (reference sequence). The CDR3 length is 13 residues. V was pared by 3 bases and J by 2 bases, with 8 bases between. In nucleotides, the CDR3 is TGTGCCACCAGCAGTGCCAGAACCTACGAGCAGTACTTC. Translating it yields CATSSARTYEQYF.

Turning to this clone: A far larger clone is one base from this, pointing to a likely read error. This chain joins TRBV4-1 and TRBJ2-5; TRBD2 aligns across 11 bases. The J call could be wrong; TRBJ2-7 is a better fit for the DNA end. Germline V gene sequence: CDR1 MGHRA, CDR2 YSYEKL. This CDR3 is 14 amino acids long. The CDR3 sequence: CASSPSGGLYEQYF. As DNA, the CDR3 is TGCGCCAGCAGCCCTAGCGGGGGGCTCTACGAGCAGTACTTC.

V usage is TRBV30 and J usage is TRBJ2-5, with 12 positions matching TRBD2. This CDR3 comprises 17 residues. The germline V gene has CDR1 GTSNPN and CDR2 SVGIG (reference sequence). With V trimmed by 2 bases and J by 3 bases, 10 bases remained unmatched. The CDR3 protein is CAWSLPTSGGHKETQYF. CDR3 nucleotides: TGTGCCTGGAGTCTCCCCACTAGCGGGGGGCACAAAGAGACCCAGTACTTC.

The rearrangement uses TRBV7-2 and TRBJ1-2; a weak D match, TRBD1 (6 bases). Germline CDR1 and CDR2: SGHTA and FQGNSA. Trimming cost V 5 bases and J 2 bases, with 12 bases left between them. This CDR3 has 14 residues. DNA of the CDR3: TGTGCCAGCAGCCCCACGGACAGCAACTATGGCTACACCTTC. It is translated as CASSPTDSNYGYTF.

The V gene is TRBV9, the J gene TRBJ1-1; D perhaps matches TRBD1 (5 bases). In germline, CDR1 is SGDLS, CDR2 YYNGEE. This CDR3 has 17 residues. V lost 0 bases to trimming and J lost 0 bases, with 15 bases between them. The CDR3 DNA reads as TGTGCCAGCAGCGTAGGAATAAATCCAGGGATGAACACTGAAGCTTTCTTT. It specifies CASSVGINPGMNTEAFF.

The chain carries TRBV14 and TRBJ2-3; no clear D. Germline assignment: CDR1 SGHDN and CDR2 FVKESK. CDR3 length: 17 residues. Trimming left V 0 bases short and J 3 bases short, with 16 bases between. The CDR3 loop reads CASSQDEAGAATDTQYF. CDR3 nucleotide sequence: TGTGCCAGCAGCCAAGACGAGGCAGGCGCTGCAACAGATACGCAGTATTTT.

V usage is TRBV29-1 and J usage is TRBJ2-5; possibly TRBD1 for D (6 bases). The CDR3 has 13 amino acids. Trimming shortened V by 4 bases and J by 1 base, and 10 bases separated the two germline ends. CDR1 and CDR2 (germline): SQVTM, ANQGSEA. For the CDR3, the DNA is TGCAGCGTTGGACAGGTGGGCCAAGAGACCCAGTACTTC. Translated: CSVGQVGQETQYF.

The chain links TRBV11-2 to TRBJ2-7; D possibly corresponds to TRBD2 (5 bases). The CDR3 spans 13 residues. Trimming stripped 4 bases from V and 4 bases from J, with 11 bases between. The germline gives CDR1 SGHAT, CDR2 FQNNGV. Here the CDR3 reads CASSSVRAYEQYF. CDR3 nucleotides: TGTGCCAGCAGCTCAGTGCGGGCGTACGAGCAGTACTTC.

The rearrangement joins TRBV19 to TRBJ2-7, with unresolved D. Trimming removed 3 bases from V and 0 bases from J, with 9 bases in between. The CDR3 runs to 14 residues. Germline V CDR1 and CDR2: LNHDA, SQIVND (reference sequence). The CDR3 here is CASSMTESSYEQYF. CDR3 coding DNA: TGTGCCAGTAGTATGACGGAAAGCTCCTACGAGCAGTACTTC.

CDR3 bases: TGCGCCAGCAGCTTGAGCGAAGTCCTAGGGACCCAGTACTTC. Residues: CASSLSEVLGTQYF. The chain carries TRBV5-1 and TRBJ2-5; no firm D call. The CDR3 is made up of 14 amino acids. Trimming took 1 base from V and 7 from J, leaving 14 bases between them. Germline V gene lookup returns CDR1 SGHRS and CDR2 YFSETQ.

The chain has TRBV5-1 and TRBJ2-5, with D tentatively TRBD1 (5 bases). CDR3 size: 14 residues. CDR1 and CDR2 from the germline V gene are SGHRS and YFSETQ. V was shortened by 1 base and J by 5 bases, with 12 bases between the two germline ends. The CDR3 coding sequence is TGCGCCAGCAGCTTGTGGCAGGGTGGGGAGACCCAGTACTTC. It specifies CASSLWQGGETQYF.

The J gene is TRBJ2-7, the V gene TRBV30; 7 nucleotides line up with TRBD1. Germline assignment: CDR1 GTSNPN and CDR2 SVGIG (reference sequence). With V trimmed by 2 bases and J by 0 bases, 10 bases remained unmatched. The CDR3 runs to 16 residues. CDR3 region: CAWSTYRDSYSYEQYF. The CDR3 nucleotides read TGTGCCTGGAGTACCTACCGGGACAGTTACTCCTACGAGCAGTACTTC.

The chain carries TRBV6-5 and TRBJ2-2; D is possibly TRBD2 (5 bases). V lost 4 bases, J lost 2 bases, and 8 bases lay in between. This CDR3 is 14 amino acids long. Germline values: CDR1 MNHEY, CDR2 SVGAGI. The DNA of the CDR3 is TGTGCCAGCAGTTCTCGACTAAACACCGGGGAGCTGTTTTTT. Protein: CASSSRLNTGELFF.

A remark on this clone: The same CDR3 can be traced to other DNA sequences in this sample. This rearrangement joins TRBV6-5 to TRBJ2-7, with D perhaps TRBD1 (6 bases). CDR1 and CDR2 from the germline V gene are MNHEY and SVGAGI. The CDR3 totals 13 residues. Trimming stripped 6 bases from V and 3 bases from J, with 12 bases between. The CDR3 protein is CASSPGVIYEQYF. The DNA of the CDR3 is TGTGCCAGCAGCCCAGGGGTCATCTACGAGCAGTACTTC.

The chain has TRBV6-6 and TRBJ2-5; TRBD2 aligns across 14 bases. The J call may be faulty, since TRBJ2-7 better matches the DNA end. Germline CDR1 MNHNY, CDR2 SVGAGI (reference sequence). The CDR3 is 15 residues long. DNA for the CDR3: TGTGCCAGCAGTTCCGGGACTAGCGGGGGTTACGAGCAGTACTTC. It encodes CASSSGTSGGYEQYF.

The chain links TRBV21-1 to TRBJ1-1; whether TRBD1, the table's D call, matches the DNA was not checked. TRBV21-1 represents a pseudogene. The CDR3 totals 15 residues. CDR3 bases: TGTGCCAGCAGCCCTCAAGACAGGGGATTTCCTGAAGCTTTCTTT. Translated, it gives CASSPQDRGFPEAFF.

This sequence joins TRBV4-2 and TRBJ2-7; a possible D gene is TRBD1 (5 bases). The germline CDR1 and CDR2 sequences are LGHNA and YNFKEQ. This CDR3 region has 13 residues. V was trimmed by 0 bases and J by 2 bases, leaving 5 bases between them. Here the CDR3 reads CASSQEGAYEQYF. DNA of the CDR3: TGTGCCAGCAGCCAAGAAGGGGCCTACGAGCAGTACTTC.